The next 15 T cell receptor beta chains were all read from a single sample in a study of T cells in Graves' hyperthyroidism and ophthalmopathy. Researchers amplified the TCR beta CDR3 regions from RNA transcripts. HTBI primers drove first-round RT-PCR of the TCR CDR3. TCRdb ran MiXCR on the multiplex PCR reads and lists one entry per CDR3 protein. This table holds 300,000 to 400,000 distinct CDR3 sequences, roughly 21% found once. The sequenced material came from blood. The origin of the receptors is a woman aged 45-65 years with Graves' hyperthyroidism.

This clonotype came up a few times. This chain connects TRBV11-2 to TRBJ2-5, with D unresolved. V lost 5 bases to trimming and J lost 4 bases, with 23 bases between them. Germline lookup yields CDR1 SGHAT and CDR2 FQNNGV. The CDR3 has 17 residues. The CDR3 DNA follows: TGTGCCAGCAGCCCCCCTCCGGGTTTCGGCACTTCAGAGACCCAGTACTTC. This codes for CASSPPPGFGTSETQYF.

This clonotype was detected ten times or more. CDR3 protein: CASSLIGDTGELFF. As DNA, the CDR3 is TGTGCCAGCAGTTTGATCGGGGACACCGGGGAGCTGTTTTTT. The rearrangement uses TRBV12-3 or TRBV12-4 and TRBJ2-2; D is possibly TRBD2 (5 bases). The CDR3 is made up of 14 amino acids. V lost 3 bases to trimming and J lost 3 bases, with 8 bases between them.

This chain links TRBV11-3 with TRBJ2-7; TRBD2 might be the D (6 bases). The length of the CDR3 is 13 residues. CDR1 and CDR2 (germline): SGHNT, YENEEA. The V gene lost 6 bases and the J gene lost 4 bases, with 13 bases spanning the gap. The chain's CDR3 is CASRMREDYEQYF. The CDR3 nucleotides are TGTGCCAGCAGAATGAGGGAGGATTACGAGCAGTACTTC.

In this sample, this clonotype turned up many times. This chain links TRBV18 with TRBJ2-7, with D perhaps matching TRBD1 (6 bases). The CDR3 covers 14 residues. The germline V gene has CDR1 KGHSH and CDR2 LQKENI. Trimming stripped 10 bases from V and 5 bases from J, with 21 bases between. The CDR3 is CANRVPQQGDEQYF. CDR3 in DNA: TGTGCCAACCGAGTTCCTCAACAGGGAGACGAGCAGTACTTC. Variable domain in full (rest from reference TRBV18 and TRBJ2-7): NAGVMQNPRHLVRRRGQEARLRCSPMKGHSHVYWYRQLPEEGLKFMVYLQKENIIDESGMPKERFSAEFPKEGPSILRIQQVVRGDSAAYFCANRVPQQGDEQYFGPGTRLTVT.

V gene TRBV2 combines with J gene TRBJ2-3; 9 nucleotides align to TRBD2. V lost 2 bases to trimming and J lost 0 bases; unmatched junction nucleotides: 12. Germline assignment: CDR1 SNHLY and CDR2 FYNNEI. The CDR3 covers 19 residues. The CDR3 DNA sequence: TGTGCCAGCAGTGAAAGGTGGGCTAGCGGGAAGACTAGCACAGATACGCAGTATTTT. It translates to CASSERWASGKTSTDTQYF.

This clonotype has more than one count but fewer than ten. The chain is built from TRBV19 and TRBJ2-3; 8 nucleotides match TRBD1. V shed 7 bases and J 1 base; nucleotides not matched to a gene: 7. This CDR3 comprises 15 residues. Germline V lookup: CDR1 LNHDA, CDR2 SQIVND (reference sequence). CDR3 region: CASTDAGQGTDTQYF. CDR3 DNA: TGTGCCAGTACAGACGCGGGACAGGGCACAGATACGCAGTATTTT.

A note on this clonotype: A read error may be the cause here, since a much bigger clone is one base away. This chain links TRBV2 with TRBJ2-2; 7 nucleotides line up with TRBD1. The CDR3 extends over 17 amino acids. The germline V gene has CDR1 SNHLY and CDR2 FYNNEI. V trimming: 6 bases; J trimming: 6 bases; junction bases outside the gene matches: 16. Written as DNA, the CDR3 is TGTGCCAGCAGCTCCGGGACAGAGGGAATGGTCGCCGGGGAGCTGTTTTTT. Amino acid sequence: CASSSGTEGMVAGELFF.

This clonotype was recorded many times. The gene calls are TRBV20-1 and TRBJ1-2; TRBD1 matches at 7 bases. Germline V gene lookup returns CDR1 DFQATT and CDR2 SNEGSKA (reference sequence). The CDR3 is made up of 14 amino acids. The V gene end was trimmed by 6 bases and the J gene end by 5 bases; junction bases not matched to a gene: 12. The CDR3, as DNA: TGCAGTGCGAAAGATCCAGGGGGAGGATATGGCTACACCTTC. This translates into CSAKDPGGGYGYTF.

This clonotype was counted at least ten times. The genes are TRBV30 and TRBJ2-1, with 8 nucleotides matching TRBD1. The V and J ends lost 2 bases and 7 bases, in that order; junction bases with no gene match: 7. The CDR3 extends over 14 amino acids. Germline values: CDR1 GTSNPN, CDR2 SVGIG (reference sequence). The CDR3 reads CAWSTAGGGNEQFF. In DNA, the CDR3 is TGTGCCTGGAGTACGGCAGGGGGCGGGAATGAGCAGTTCTTC.

This clonotype appeared many times. The chain carries TRBV11-1 and TRBJ2-1, with 11 positions matching TRBD2. Germline V gene lookup returns CDR1 SGHAT and CDR2 FQDESV (reference sequence). Germline trimming cut 2 bases from V and 12 bases from J; bases unmatched to any gene: 6. CDR3 length: 14 amino acids. This CDR3 reads CASSLQGLAELQFF. CDR3 DNA: TGTGCCAGCAGCTTACAGGGACTAGCGGAGCTGCAGTTCTTC.

Points on this clonotype: Compared with germline, one end of the junction differs, possibly owing to a read error. The CDR3: CNARDPGPGETQYF. The DNA for the CDR3 is TGCAATGCTAGGGATCCGGGACCCGGGGAGACCCAGTACTTC. The rearrangement uses TRBV20-1 and TRBJ2-5, with D perhaps being TRBD1 or TRBD2 (5 bases each). This CDR3 is 14 amino acids long. Germline lookup yields CDR1 DFQATT and CDR2 SNEGSKA (reference sequence).

This clonotype showed up many times. CDR3 loop: CSVEDRWQGIQQYF. CDR3 DNA: TGCAGCGTTGAAGATCGATGGCAGGGGATACAACAGTACTTC. The V gene is TRBV29-1, the J gene TRBJ2-5; D is possibly TRBD1 (6 bases). The ends were cut back, 0 bases at V and 11 bases at J, with 19 bases in the middle. In germline, CDR1 is SQVTM, CDR2 ANQGSEA. This CDR3 has 14 residues.

This clonotype occurred a few times. The chain joins TRBV5-1 to TRBJ1-5, with D perhaps matching TRBD1 (6 bases). Trimming stripped 5 bases from V and 7 bases from J, with 19 bases between. The CDR3 loop spans 15 amino acids. From germline, CDR1 is SGHRS and CDR2 YFSETQ. CDR3 sequence: CASRAGPGAGQPQHF. The CDR3 region has the DNA TGCGCCAGCAGGGCGGGGCCGGGGGCCGGGCAGCCCCAGCATTTT.

The table lists this clonotype with a few counts. The chain carries TRBV19 and TRBJ1-5; TRBD1 aligns across 7 bases. The ends lost 4 bases at V and 4 bases at J; junction bases unmatched: 10. The CDR3 contains 16 residues. Looked up from germline, CDR1 is LNHDA and CDR2 is SQIVND (reference sequence). CDR3 coding DNA: TGTGCCAGTAGTACCGGGACAGCGTTTGGGAATCAGCCCCAGCATTTT. It specifies CASSTGTAFGNQPQHF.

The V call is TRBV7-2, the J call TRBJ2-2, with D tentatively TRBD2 (5 bases). This CDR3 is 15 amino acids long. The V gene lost 0 bases and the J gene lost 2 bases, with 7 bases spanning the gap. Germline V gene lookup returns CDR1 SGHTA and CDR2 FQGNSA. CDR3 DNA: TGTGCCAGCAGCTTAGCGGGAGTAAACACCGGGGAGCTGTTTTTT. It translates to CASSLAGVNTGELFF.